Each of the 17 T cell receptor beta chains below was sequenced from the same sample in a study of T-cell reconstitution after alpha-beta-depleted transplantation in children. Unique molecular identifiers featured in how the TCRbeta library was prepared. TCRdb reprocessed the PCR reads with MiXCR, giving one entry per CDR3 protein. Here the sample spans 300,000 to 400,000 distinct CDR3 sequences, 15% to 20% being singletons. The sequencing here drew on PBMCs, mostly from graft donor cells, taken 360 days after TCRalphabeta/CD19-depleted stem cell transplant. These receptors all come from a male patient aged 2-9 years who had a stem cell transplant for acute lymphoblastic leukemia, so the T cells may come from the graft donor.

This clonotype occurred a few times. This chain links TRBV28 with TRBJ1-1, with D perhaps TRBD1 (5 bases). Trimming pared 4 bases from V and 1 base from J, leaving 13 bases between. Germline V gives CDR1 MDHEN, CDR2 SYDVKM. The CDR3 consists of 15 residues. CDR3 loop: CASSSAGGENTEAFF. In nucleotides, the CDR3 is TGTGCCAGCAGTTCGGCCGGGGGGGAGAACACTGAAGCTTTCTTT.

The chain links TRBV10-3 to TRBJ2-7; 11 bases are shared with TRBD1. This CDR3 has 14 residues. J lost 4 bases, V lost 3 bases, and 2 bases had no gene match. Looked up from germline, CDR1 is ENHRY and CDR2 is SYGVKD. CDR3 DNA: TGTGCCATCAGTGACCGGGACAGGGGGTACGAGCAGTACTTC. This translates into CAISDRDRGYEQYF.

Ten or more counts support this clonotype. The chain recombines TRBV12-3 or TRBV12-4 with TRBJ2-2; 9 nucleotides align to TRBD2. The CDR3 sequence is 16 residues long. J lost 6 bases, V lost 2 bases, and 7 bases had no gene match. The CDR3 DNA is TGTGCCAGCAGTTTACGGGCTAGCGGGACGGCCGGGGAGCTGTTTTTT. This gives the protein CASSLRASGTAGELFF.

This clonotype was seen a handful of times. The rearrangement uses TRBV10-3 and TRBJ2-7; D is ambiguous. Germline V gene data show CDR1 as ENHRY and CDR2 as SYGVKD. V lost 10 bases and J lost 2, with 15 bases in between. The CDR3 is made up of 13 amino acids. The CDR3 reads CASKVGQPYEQYF. CDR3 in DNA: TGTGCCAGCAAAGTAGGCCAACCCTACGAGCAGTACTTC.

This chain links TRBV11-3 with TRBJ2-6; D perhaps matches TRBD1 (7 bases). Deletions cut 1 base from V and 0 bases from J, with 28 bases between. CDR1 is SGHNT and CDR2 is YENEEA in the germline V gene. The CDR3 is 23 amino acids. The CDR3, as DNA: TGTGCCAGCAGCTTAGGGACATACGAGGTGACAGGGACTTCAGGCTCTGGGGCCAACGTCCTGACTTTC. Amino acid sequence: CASSLGTYEVTGTSGSGANVLTF.

This clonotype showed up many times. The gene calls are TRBV11-1 and TRBJ2-1; 8 nucleotides match TRBD2. The trim removed 0 bases at V and 7 bases at J, leaving 17 bases unmatched. Per the germline V gene, CDR1 is SGHAT and CDR2 is FQDESV (reference sequence). CDR3 size: 19 residues. CDR3 nucleotide sequence: TGTGCCAGCAGCTTAGCGTCTCGAGGCGGGAGGACCCCCTGGAATGAGCAGTTCTTC. Residues: CASSLASRGGRTPWNEQFF.

This clonotype was recorded many times. This chain uses TRBV12-3 or TRBV12-4 with TRBJ1-2; weak D call: TRBD1 (5 bases). Trimming removed 7 bases from V and 3 bases from J, with 12 bases in between. This CDR3 comprises 13 residues. CDR3 in amino acids: CASKAGYDYGYTF. The CDR3 coding sequence is TGTGCCAGCAAGGCAGGGTATGACTATGGCTACACCTTC.

This clonotype was counted a few times. The CDR3 DNA is TGCAGCGTTGGGGAGGGCCCAGGGGAGCAGTACTTC. Translated: CSVGEGPGEQYF. The genes are TRBV29-1 and TRBJ2-7; 7 bases agree with TRBD2. Germline lookup yields CDR1 SQVTM and CDR2 ANQGSEA. After removal of 4 bases from V and 7 bases from J, the junction contained 7 bases not matched to a gene. This CDR3 has 12 residues.

The chain employs TRBV9 and TRBJ1-5, with D unresolved. The CDR3 has 14 amino acids. The V gene's germline CDR1 is SGDLS and CDR2 YYNGEE. V was trimmed by 0 bases and J by 0 bases, leaving 4 bases between them. CDR3 coding DNA: TGTGCCAGCAGCGTAGCGGCTAGCAATCAGCCCCAGCATTTT. Translating gives CASSVAASNQPQHF.

The chain carries TRBV12-3 or TRBV12-4 and TRBJ2-5, with D maybe TRBD2 (6 bases). This CDR3 has 16 residues. V dropped 2 bases and J dropped 4 bases, with 17 bases sitting between them. The DNA for the CDR3 is TGTGCCAGCAGTTTATACGGGAGTAAATTATCAGAGACCCAGTACTTC. Protein product: CASSLYGSKLSETQYF.

This clonotype was counted ten times or more. The V call is TRBV20-1, the J call TRBJ1-1; a possible D gene is TRBD1 (5 bases). CDR3 length equals 13 residues. The germline gives CDR1 DFQATT, CDR2 SNEGSKA (reference sequence). Between the trimmed V and J ends, which lost 3 bases and 0 bases, there was a span of 8 bases. This CDR3 is CSASQGMNTEAFF. CDR3 coding DNA: TGCAGTGCTAGCCAGGGAATGAACACTGAAGCTTTCTTT.

This clonotype was seen only a few times. This chain uses TRBV4-3 with TRBJ2-2, with a possible D match to TRBD2 (5 bases). V lost 0 bases and J lost 0, with 11 bases in between. There are 17 residues in the CDR3. Germline values: CDR1 LGHNA, CDR2 YSLEER. DNA of the CDR3: TGCGCCAGCAGCCAAGAAGGTCGGGGAACGAACACCGGGGAGCTGTTTTTT. Translating gives CASSQEGRGTNTGELFF.

CDR3: CASSVTGGSETQYF. The CDR3 coding sequence is TGTGCCAGCAGCGTGACAGGGGGCAGCGAGACCCAGTACTTC. The rearrangement joins TRBV7-9 to TRBJ2-5; the match to TRBD1 covers 10 bases. Germline assignment: CDR1 SEHNR and CDR2 FQNEAQ (reference sequence). The trim removed 5 bases at V and 5 bases at J, leaving 5 bases unmatched. CDR3 length: 14 amino acids.

This clonotype was picked up many times. V and J are TRBV3-1 and TRBJ2-3, with TRBD2 identical over 13 bases. Germline V gene sequence: CDR1 LGHDT, CDR2 YNNKEL (reference sequence). The V segment lost 1 base and the J segment 6 bases; nucleotides outside the gene matches: 13. The CDR3 spans 19 residues. CDR3: CASSQVNPPLAGGPDTQYF. For the CDR3, the DNA is TGTGCCAGCAGCCAAGTAAATCCCCCACTAGCGGGAGGGCCGGATACGCAGTATTTT.

This clonotype was recorded a few times. CDR3 sequence: CASNHRTRQETQYF. Here the CDR3 DNA reads TGTGCCAGCAACCATAGGACCCGCCAAGAGACCCAGTACTTC. This chain uses TRBV7-2 with TRBJ2-5; D is uncertain. The V gene's germline CDR1 is SGHTA and CDR2 FQGNSA. The CDR3 loop spans 14 amino acids. V gave up 7 bases and J gave up 1 base, with 13 bases separating them. The full variable domain, rest sourced from reference TRBV7-2 and TRBJ2-5, is GAGVSQSPSNKVTEKGKDVELRCDPISGHTALYWYRQSLGQGLEFLIYFQGNSAPDKSGLPSDRFSAERTGGSVSTLTIQRTQQEDSAVYLCASNHRTRQETQYFGPGTRLLVL.

The chain carries TRBV29-1 and TRBJ2-2; TRBD1 might be the D (5 bases). Germline CDR1 SQVTM, CDR2 ANQGSEA. CDR3 length equals 13 residues. Between the trimmed V and J ends, which lost 0 bases and 4 bases, there was a span of 6 bases. CDR3 in amino acids: CSVEDQGTGELFF. CDR3 in DNA: TGCAGCGTTGAAGATCAGGGCACCGGGGAGCTGTTTTTT.

There are many counts of this clonotype. This sequence joins TRBV5-1 and TRBJ1-1, with 8 bases that match TRBD1. Trimming at V came to 2 bases and at J to 4 bases, leaving 10 bases not matched to a gene. The CDR3 runs to 16 residues. CDR1 is SGHRS, CDR2 YFSETQ, per germline. The CDR3 spells CASSLTAGGESTEAFF. In nucleotides, the CDR3 is TGCGCCAGCAGCTTAACTGCAGGGGGCGAGAGCACTGAAGCTTTCTTT.